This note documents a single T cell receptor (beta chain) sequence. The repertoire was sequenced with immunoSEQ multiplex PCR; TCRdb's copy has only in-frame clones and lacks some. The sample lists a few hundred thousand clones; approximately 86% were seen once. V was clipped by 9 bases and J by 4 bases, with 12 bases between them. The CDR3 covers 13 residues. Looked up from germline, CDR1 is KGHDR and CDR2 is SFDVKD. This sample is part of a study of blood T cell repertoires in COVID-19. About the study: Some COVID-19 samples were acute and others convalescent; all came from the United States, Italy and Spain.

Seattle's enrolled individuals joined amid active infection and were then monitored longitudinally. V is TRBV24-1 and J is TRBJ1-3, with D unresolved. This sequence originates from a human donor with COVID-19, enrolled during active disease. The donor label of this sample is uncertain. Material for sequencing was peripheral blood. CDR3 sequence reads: CATRGSEGNTIYF. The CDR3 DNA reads TGTGCCACCCGAGGATCGGAGGGAAACACCATATATTTT.